A single sample gave rise to the 10 T cell receptor beta chains below, sequenced in a study of T cell clones after liver transplantation. Profiled with immunoSEQ multiplex PCR; TCRdb holds only in-frame clones, not every one. The table shows 20,000 to 25,000 clones, with just under 80% occurring only once. The sequencing here drew on CD8+ T cells from blood, taken 54 months after liver transplant. The receptor source for this set is a human patient who received a liver transplant. These T cells may partly come from the graft donor.

The chain recombines TRBV5-4 with TRBJ1-1; D is unresolved. The V gene's germline CDR1 is SGHNT and CDR2 YYREEE (reference sequence). This CDR3 has 13 amino acids. Trimming shortened V by 0 bases and J by 3 bases, and 6 bases separated the two germline ends. CDR3 nucleotides: TGTGCCAGCAGCTTGGACGGGGACACTGAAGCTTTCTTT. Translated, it gives CASSLDGDTEAFF.

V and J are TRBV27 and TRBJ2-7; 9 bases align to TRBD1. The germline V gene encodes CDR1 MNHEY and CDR2 SMNVEV (reference sequence). This CDR3 is built from 14 residues. Germline trimming cut 3 bases from V and 5 bases from J; bases unmatched to any gene: 5. The CDR3 DNA reads TGTGCCAGCAGTTTTGGGGGACAGGGCCACGAGCAGTACTTC. Translation gives CASSFGGQGHEQYF.

The chain employs TRBV27 and TRBJ2-1, with 9 bases identical to TRBD2. CDR3 length equals 16 residues. Germline V CDR1 and CDR2: MNHEY, SMNVEV (reference sequence). With 5 bases clipped from V and 4 bases from J, the junction kept 9 bases outside the gene matches. CDR3 in DNA: TGTGCCAGCAGTCCCTCCGGGACTAGCTTTTACAATGAGCAGTTCTTC. Protein: CASSPSGTSFYNEQFF.

The DNA for the CDR3 is TGCGCCAGCAGCCAAGAAGTAGGTCCGATCGAGCAGTACTTC. This sequence encodes CASSQEVGPIEQYF. The chain has TRBV4-1 and TRBJ2-7; D is unclear. Germline V CDR1 and CDR2: MGHRA, YSYEKL. V dropped 0 bases and J dropped 6 bases, with 12 bases sitting between them. This CDR3 has 14 residues.

The V and J genes are TRBV7-9 and TRBJ2-5, with 10 positions matching TRBD1. Germline V gives CDR1 SEHNR, CDR2 FQNEAQ (reference sequence). V lost 1 base to trimming and J lost 4 bases; unmatched junction nucleotides: 3. This CDR3 has 15 residues. CDR3 protein: CASSLGGQGGETQYF. The CDR3 nucleotides read TGTGCCAGCAGCTTAGGAGGACAGGGGGGAGAGACCCAGTACTTC.

Comments on this clone: A read error may explain this, as a much larger clone is one base away. The CDR3: CAWHENRNTETFF. The DNA for the CDR3 is TGTGCCTGGCACGAGAACCGTAACACTGAAACTTTCTTT. The V call is TRBV30, the J call TRBJ1-1; D is uncertain. The germline CDR1 and CDR2 sequences are GTSNPN and SVGIG (reference sequence). The CDR3 runs 13 residues.

The chain links TRBV13 to TRBJ2-2, with 14 bases matching TRBD2. This CDR3 is 16 amino acids long. CDR1 PRHDT and CDR2 FYEKMQ come from the germline V gene (reference sequence). Trimming cost V 4 bases and J 5 bases; bases outside gene matches: 3. In DNA form, the CDR3 reads TGTGCCAGCAGCTGGACTAGCGGGGGGCGTACCGGGGAGCTGTTTTTT. Encoded protein: CASSWTSGGRTGELFF.

The CDR3 reads CASTPTGDTQYF. The CDR3 bases are TGTGCCAGCACCCCGACAGGGGATACGCAGTATTTT. This chain joins TRBV7-6 and TRBJ2-3; 7 bases are shared with TRBD1. V trimming: 7 bases; J trimming: 6 bases; junction bases outside the gene matches: 4. Germline V gene data show CDR1 as SGHVS and CDR2 as FNYEAQ. The CDR3 spans 12 residues.

The gene calls are TRBV27 and TRBJ2-1; possible D gene TRBD2, 6 bases. Looked up from germline, CDR1 is MNHEY and CDR2 is SMNVEV (reference sequence). The CDR3 is 14 residues long. With 6 bases removed from V and 7 bases from J, the gap between germline ends came to 16 bases. The DNA for the CDR3 is TGTGCCAGCAGAGCCCCGGGGGTAAGGAATGAGCAGTTCTTC. Amino acid sequence: CASRAPGVRNEQFF.

V is TRBV7-3 and J is TRBJ2-2; the D gene is possibly TRBD2 (6 bases). Germline V CDR1 and CDR2: SGHTA, FQGTGA. V was clipped by 3 bases and J by 1 base, with 12 bases between them. CDR3 size: 16 residues. The CDR3 spells CASSFRWRENTGELFF. CDR3 sequence (DNA): TGTGCCAGCAGCTTCAGGTGGCGGGAGAACACCGGGGAGCTGTTTTTT.